These T cell receptor beta chains were read from a single sample in a study of spatial heterogeneity in lung cancer. TCRdb re-analysed the 5' RACE reads in MiXCR, keeping a single row per CDR3 protein. The sample has 14,000 or so distinct CDR3 sequences; 4.7% are singletons. The specimen comprised lung tumor tissue, sampled at surgery. These receptors were collected from a female donor with early-stage non-small cell lung cancer. The CDR3 runs from the conserved cysteine through the conserved F or W. The D gene is left open where the match is weak. Expanded clones get a size class; other rows say once, few or many, or leave the size out.

j_call,clone_size,v_call,cdr3_length,d_call,cdr3_aa,cdr3_nt
TRBJ2-7,few,TRBV14,14,TRBD1,CASSPRQGEYEQYF,TGTGCCAGCAGCCCCCGACAGGGGGAGTACGAGCAGTACTTC
TRBJ2-1,many,TRBV5-5,14,.,CASSLVQAYNEQFF,TGTGCCAGCAGCTTGGTACAGGCATACAATGAGCAGTTCTTC
TRBJ2-7,many,TRBV29-1,14,TRBD1,CSVRGTATHGEQYF,TGCAGCGTAAGGGGGACAGCCACTCACGGCGAGCAGTACTTC
TRBJ2-7,many,TRBV7-9,13,.,CASTPDRPYEQYF,TGTGCCAGCACCCCCGACAGGCCCTACGAGCAGTACTTC
TRBJ2-5,medium-sized,TRBV28,12,.,CATRTPLETQYF,TGTGCCACTCGGACTCCCCTAGAGACCCAGTACTTC
TRBJ1-5,many,TRBV5-1,13,.,CASRKGEDQPQHF,TGCGCCAGCCGAAAAGGGGAAGACCAGCCCCAGCATTTT
TRBJ2-6,many,TRBV2,18,.,CASSEVGGPSSGANVLTF,TGTGCCAGCAGTGAAGTTGGGGGGCCGAGCTCTGGGGCCAACGTCCTGACTTTC
TRBJ1-4,few,TRBV12-3/TRBV12-4,13,.,CASSLAGREKLFF,TGTGCCAGCAGTTTAGCAGGTCGGGAAAAACTGTTTTTT
TRBJ1-1,many,TRBV10-3,14,TRBD1,CAIRQTGEETEAFF,TGTGCCATCAGACAGACAGGGGAGGAGACTGAAGCTTTCTTT
TRBJ1-1,medium-sized,TRBV9,14,TRBD1,CASSVGTGFTEAFF,TGTGCCAGCAGCGTAGGGACAGGGTTCACTGAAGCTTTCTTT
TRBJ2-1,many,TRBV11-2,15,TRBD1,CASSLPRGRYNEQFF,TGTGCCAGCAGCTTACCAAGGGGGCGATACAATGAGCAGTTCTTC
TRBJ1-4,many,TRBV15,14,.,CATSRGDGDEKLFF,TGTGCCACCAGCAGAGGAGATGGCGACGAAAAACTGTTTTTT
TRBJ2-5,many,TRBV11-2,13,.,CASSLGMIETQYF,TGTGCCAGCAGCTTAGGGATGATCGAGACCCAGTACTTC
TRBJ2-1,medium-sized,TRBV7-2,15,.,CASIRGKGGVNEQFF,TGTGCCAGCATCCGAGGTAAAGGAGGGGTAAATGAGCAGTTCTTC
TRBJ2-1,many,TRBV9,16,TRBD2,CASSVLSTSGGSEQFF,TGTGCCAGCAGCGTTTTATCGACTAGCGGGGGGAGTGAGCAGTTCTTC
TRBJ1-6,many,TRBV27,16,.,CASNRNREVGYSPLHF,TGTGCCAGCAATCGAAACAGGGAAGTGGGGTATTCACCCCTCCACTTT
TRBJ2-1,many,TRBV7-7,15,.,CASSASALSYNEQFF,TGTGCTAGCAGCGCTAGCGCGCTCTCCTACAATGAGCAGTTCTTC
TRBJ2-5,medium-sized,TRBV6-5,18,TRBD2,CASSYSPFLSGGAETQYF,TGTGCCAGCAGTTACTCCCCGTTCCTTAGCGGGGGGGCCGAGACCCAGTACTTC
TRBJ2-3,many,TRBV18,14,TRBD2,CASSFAGETDTQYF,TGTGCCAGCTCATTTGCGGGAGAGACAGATACGCAGTATTTT
TRBJ1-6,medium-sized,TRBV10-3,15,TRBD1,CAISGGTGDNSPLHF,TGTGCCATCAGTGGTGGGACAGGGGACAATTCACCCCTCCACTTT
TRBJ2-7,many,TRBV5-6,14,TRBD2,CASSRAWDATGGDF,TGTGCCAGCAGCCGAGCCTGGGACGCTACCGGGGGGGACTTC
TRBJ2-5,many,TRBV27,15,.,CASSLFGGVAETQYF,TGTGCCAGCAGTTTATTCGGCGGAGTAGCTGAGACCCAGTACTTC
TRBJ1-1,.,TRBV6-5,13,.,CASTGTQPPRAFF,TGTGCCAGCACCGGGACCCAACCCCCTCGAGCTTTCTTT
TRBJ2-7,.,TRBV6-5,13,TRBD1,CASRGQGLGEQYF,TGTGCCAGCAGGGGACAGGGCTTAGGGGAGCAGTACTTC